Listed below are T cell receptor beta chains from one sample, sequenced in a study of blood T cell repertoires in COVID-19. The assay was immunoSEQ multiplex PCR, and TCRdb's table has in-frame clones only and misses some. The sample yields more than 200,000 clones, 88% seen once. Source material: peripheral blood. Receptors originate from a man between 65 and 80 years old with acute or convalescent COVID-19. Both conserved end residues are part of each CDR3. The D gene is left open where the match is weak. A row's size may be missing; if present it is once, few, many or a size class.

TRBD2	-	TRBV5-1	TRBJ2-3	CASSLVAGADTQYF	TGCGCCAGCAGCTTAGTAGCGGGAGCGGATACGCAGTATTTT
-	many	TRBV7-9	TRBJ2-1	CASIIQGNNEQFF	TGTGCCAGCATCATACAGGGTAACAATGAGCAGTTCTTC
-	-	TRBV28	TRBJ1-5	CASSSGSRNQPQHF	TGTGCCAGCAGCTCAGGGTCGCGCAATCAGCCCCAGCATTTT
-	-	TRBV9	TRBJ1-3	CASSVDVGGQSSGNTIYF	TGTGCCAGCAGCGTAGATGTTGGGGGCCAGTCCTCTGGAAACACCATATATTTT
TRBD2	-	TRBV28	TRBJ2-2	CASSLYGLAGGPGELFF	TGTGCCAGCAGTTTATACGGACTAGCGGGAGGGCCCGGGGAGCTGTTTTTT
-	-	TRBV6-5	TRBJ2-2	CASSYSMGAGELFF	TGTGCCAGCAGTTACTCCATGGGCGCCGGGGAGCTGTTTTTT
-	-	TRBV19	TRBJ2-5	CASSMITGHPKETQYF	TGTGCCAGTAGTATGATCACGGGACACCCAAAAGAGACCCAGTACTTC
TRBD1	few	TRBV18	TRBJ1-5	CASSPSGQGGDQPQHF	TGTGCCAGCTCACCATCCGGACAGGGGGGCGATCAGCCCCAGCATTTT
-	-	TRBV29-1	TRBJ2-1	CSVERLTGNNEQFF	TGCAGCGTTGAGAGGCTAACCGGGAACAATGAGCAGTTCTTC
-	-	TRBV28	TRBJ1-6	CASSPTGTPLHF	TGTGCCAGCAGTCCCACAGGGACACCCCTCCACTTT
-	-	TRBV5-8	TRBJ2-1	CASSLEVRGNEQFF	TGTGCCAGCAGCTTGGAAGTGAGAGGGAATGAGCAGTTCTTC
-	-	TRBV19	TRBJ2-1	CASSIEAQSSYNEQFF	TGTGCCAGTAGTATAGAAGCCCAAAGCTCCTACAATGAGCAGTTCTTC
-	-	TRBV2	TRBJ2-2	CASSGSRYTGELFF	TGTGCCAGCAGCGGGAGTCGGTACACCGGGGAGCTGTTTTTT
TRBD1	-	TRBV27	TRBJ2-6	CASSFVGGDRGTSGANVLTF	TGTGCCAGCAGTTTCGTCGGCGGGGACAGGGGGACCTCTGGGGCCAACGTCCTGACTTTC
-	-	TRBV7-2	TRBJ1-1	CASSFSFSKLMNTEAFF	TGTGCCAGCAGCTTCTCATTCAGCAAACTAATGAACACTGAAGCTTTCTTT
-	-	TRBV30	TRBJ1-1	CAWSARQATNTEAFF	TGTGCCTGGAGTGCGCGACAGGCGACGAACACTGAAGCTTTCTTT
TRBD1	-	TRBV5-1	TRBJ1-1	CASSLGGTVNTEAFF	TGCGCCAGCAGCTTGGGGGGGACAGTGAACACTGAAGCTTTCTTT
-	-	TRBV28	TRBJ2-2	CASSLGGLRRELFF	TGTGCCAGCAGCCTAGGTGGCTTACGTAGGGAGCTGTTTTTT
-	-	TRBV21-1	TRBJ2-7	CASSNCGTGYEQYF	TGTGCCAGCAGCAACTGCGGAACTGGCTACGAGCAGTACTTC
TRBD1	-	TRBV7-2	TRBJ1-3	CASSLGGRGIGNTIYF	TGTGCCAGCAGCTTAGGCGGCAGGGGGATAGGAAACACCATATATTTT
TRBD2	-	TRBV19	TRBJ2-7	CASSTQTSGRYYEQYF	TGTGCCAGTAGTACTCAAACTAGCGGGAGGTACTACGAGCAGTACTTC
TRBD1	-	TRBV5-1	TRBJ1-6	CASSFRQGHNSPLHF	TGCGCCAGCAGCTTTCGACAGGGCCACAATTCACCCCTCCACTTT
-	-	TRBV14	TRBJ2-3	CASSQEGELAGQGDTQYF	TGTGCCAGCAGCCAAGAGGGTGAACTAGCGGGACAGGGAGATACGCAGTATTTT
-	-	TRBV5-1	TRBJ2-2	CASSPGQQNTGELFF	TGCGCCAGCAGCCCGGGACAACAGAACACCGGGGAGCTGTTTTTT
-	-	TRBV29-1	TRBJ1-5	CSAQQYSNQPQHF	TGCAGCGCCCAACAGTATAGCAATCAGCCCCAGCATTTT
-	-	TRBV11-3	TRBJ2-1	CASSPKDTSYNEQFF	TGTGCCAGCAGCCCCAAGGACACTTCCTACAATGAGCAGTTCTTC
TRBD1	-	TRBV6-5	TRBJ2-7	CATKSGQGDSYEQYF	TGTGCCACCAAATCCGGACAGGGGGATTCCTACGAGCAGTACTTC
-	-	TRBV7-9	TRBJ2-5	CASSWGVKETQYF	TGTGCCAGCAGCTGGGGCGTTAAGGAGACCCAGTACTTC
TRBD2	-	TRBV15	TRBJ2-1	CATSHDSGSYNEQFF	TGTGCCACCAGCCACGACAGCGGGAGCTACAATGAGCAGTTCTTC
TRBD1	-	TRBV10-3	TRBJ2-2	CAIADRGSIGELFF	TGTGCCATCGCTGACAGGGGTAGTATCGGGGAGCTGTTTTTT
-	-	TRBV7-2	TRBJ1-3	CASSLALVSSGNTIYF	TGTGCCAGCAGCTTAGCGCTGGTGAGCTCTGGAAACACCATATATTTT
TRBD1	-	TRBV5-6	TRBJ2-5	CASSRDRGQETQYF	TGTGCCAGCAGCCGGGACAGGGGGCAAGAGACCCAGTACTTC
-	-	TRBV18	TRBJ1-2	CASSDNRVNYGYTF	TGTGCCAGCTCAGATAACAGGGTTAACTATGGCTACACCTTC
-	-	TRBV15	TRBJ1-1	CATSPGQLNTEAFF	TGTGCCACCAGCCCCGGACAGCTGAACACTGAAGCTTTCTTT
-	-	TRBV10-3	TRBJ1-6	CAISESTGSPLHF	TGTGCCATCAGTGAGTCGACAGGATCACCCCTCCACTTT
-	-	TRBV7-2	TRBJ1-6	CASSFGWGENPLHF	TGTGCCAGCAGCTTCGGGTGGGGGGAAAACCCCCTCCACTTT
TRBD2	-	TRBV25-1	TRBJ2-2	CASTPPGTSGSGELFF	TGTGCCAGCACCCCCCCCGGGACTAGCGGGTCTGGGGAGCTGTTTTTT
-	-	TRBV28	TRBJ1-1	CASSPYGGSRAAFF	TGTGCCAGCAGCCCCTATGGGGGGTCAAGGGCGGCTTTCTTT
-	once	TRBV16	TRBJ2-2	CASSRQRSTGELFF	TGTGCCAGCAGCCGTCAGCGGAGTACCGGGGAGCTGTTTTTT
TRBD1	-	TRBV6-5	TRBJ2-5	CASRIDRGGETQYF	TGTGCCAGCAGGATCGACAGGGGTGGAGAGACCCAGTACTTC
TRBD2	-	TRBV9	TRBJ2-2	CASSVGVAGDTGELFF	TGTGCCAGCAGCGTAGGGGTAGCGGGAGACACCGGGGAGCTGTTTTTT
TRBD1	-	TRBV7-2	TRBJ1-1	CASRRQGGSTEAFF	TGTGCCAGCAGGCGACAGGGGGGGAGCACTGAAGCTTTCTTT
-	-	TRBV5-1	TRBJ2-2	CASSLGGGAANTGELFF	TGCGCCAGCAGCTTGGGGGGCGGGGCAGCTAACACCGGGGAGCTGTTTTTT
-	-	TRBV27	TRBJ1-5	CASSLKATPGGRGQPQHF	TGTGCCAGCAGTTTAAAGGCCACCCCGGGGGGGCGCGGACAGCCCCAGCATTTT
TRBD2	-	TRBV7-9	TRBJ2-1	CASSPLASSYNEQFF	TGTGCCAGCAGCCCACTAGCGAGCTCCTACAATGAGCAGTTCTTC